The text below deals with one TCR beta chain. In the study's own analysis: Estimation of nucleated cell counts was performed using reference gene primer amplification. Assay used: immunoSEQ multiplex PCR; TCRdb lists only in-frame clones, some missing. V and J calls and clone size are those listed in that table; D and trimming were worked out from the DNA. The sample carries roughly 38,000 clones, about 80% recorded once. The CDR3 has 13 residues. Germline V gives CDR1 SGHTA, CDR2 FQGNSA. Trimming cost V 2 bases and J 9 bases, with 11 bases left between them. This record comes from a study of blood T cell repertoires in COVID-19. Study information: Material from acute and convalescent COVID-19 was sourced from the United States, Italy and Spain.

This receptor was obtained from a man in his 70s with active or convalescent COVID-19. The material sequenced was peripheral blood. The rearrangement links TRBV7-2 to TRBJ2-1, with a weak D call TRBD1 (6 bases). CDR3 DNA sequence: TGTGCCAGCAGCTTACCCGGGACACTTGAGCAGTTCTTC. Encoded protein: CASSLPGTLEQFF. The full variable domain, in which reference TRBV7-2 and TRBJ2-1 provide the parts outside the CDR3, is GAGVSQSPSNKVTEKGKDVELRCDPISGHTALYWYRQSLGQGLEFLIYFQGNSAPDKSGLPSDRFSAERTGGSVSTLTIQRTQQEDSAVYLCASSLPGTLEQFFGPGTRLTVL.